One and the same sample provided the 24 T cell receptor beta chains below, sequenced in a study of shared T cell receptors in the human thymus. The repertoire was sequenced with immunoSEQ multiplex PCR; TCRdb's copy has only in-frame clones and lacks some. This table has about 400,000 clones, roughly 94% appearing once. The sample consisted of thymocytes. These receptors were collected from a human donor.

This clone was seen a handful of times. The chain carries TRBV5-1 and TRBJ2-1; TRBD2 might be the D (6 bases). V gave up 2 bases and J gave up 5 bases, with 26 bases separating them. Looked up from germline, CDR1 is SGHRS and CDR2 is YFSETQ. There are 19 residues in the CDR3. CDR3 bases: TGCGCCAGCAGCTTACCGCCCCGGGGGAGACCGAGTCCCCACAATGAGCAGTTCTTC. Amino acids: CASSLPPRGRPSPHNEQFF.

V usage is TRBV19 and J usage is TRBJ1-2; D gene unclear. Trimming left V 2 bases short and J 4 bases short, with 17 bases between. Germline CDR1 reads LNHDA; CDR2 reads SQIVND (reference sequence). The CDR3 loop spans 16 amino acids. CDR3 bases: TGTGCCAGTAGTATAAGTTTCGGGGTCCGATCCTATGGCTACACCTTC. This sequence encodes CASSISFGVRSYGYTF.

On this clone: The sample carries other DNA sequences with the same CDR3. The rearrangement links TRBV6-5 to TRBJ2-7, with 8 bases identical to TRBD1. Germline CDR1 and CDR2: MNHEY and SVGAGI. CDR3 size: 14 residues. V trimming: 0 bases; J trimming: 3 bases; junction bases outside the gene matches: 1. Written as DNA, the CDR3 is TGTGCCAGCAGTTACTCGGGGACAGGCTACGAGCAGTACTTC. Amino acids: CASSYSGTGYEQYF.

This clone turned up a few times. The V and J genes are TRBV7-3 and TRBJ2-1; 8 nucleotides line up with TRBD2. Trimming at V came to 0 bases and at J to 6 bases, leaving 16 bases not matched to a gene. Germline CDR1 is SGHTA and CDR2 is FQGTGA. The CDR3 has 19 amino acids. The CDR3 DNA reads as TGTGCCAGCAGCTTAACCCCCAAAGCCGGGACTAGTAGGGTCAATGAGCAGTTCTTC. Protein sequence: CASSLTPKAGTSRVNEQFF.

In its sample, this clone was seen once. CDR3 sequence reads: CASSPRPEETQYF. The CDR3, as DNA: TGTGCCAGCAGCCCACGCCCAGAGGAGACCCAGTACTTC. This chain links TRBV7-2 with TRBJ2-5; D remains ambiguous. This CDR3 is built from 13 residues. Germline values: CDR1 SGHTA, CDR2 FQGNSA. V was clipped by 5 bases and J by 5 bases, with 12 bases between them.

The CDR3, as DNA: TGTGCCAGCAGTCCATCGACTAGGGTTGTCGGGGAGCTGTTTTTT. It encodes CASSPSTRVVGELFF. The chain has TRBV6-5 and TRBJ2-2, with D perhaps matching TRBD2 (6 bases). Trimming removed 5 bases from V and 7 bases from J, with 17 bases in between. CDR1 and CDR2 from the germline V gene are MNHEY and SVGAGI. CDR3 size: 15 residues.

The V and J genes are TRBV15 and TRBJ2-2; TRBD2 agrees at 11 bases. V shed 9 bases, J shed 5 bases, and the junction held 14 bases outside the gene matches. Germline loops: CDR1 LNHNV, CDR2 YYDKDF (reference sequence). The length of the CDR3 is 17 residues. The CDR3 spells CATISITSGRRTGELFF. The DNA for the CDR3 is TGTGCCACGATTTCTATAACTAGCGGGAGAAGGACCGGGGAGCTGTTTTTT.

In nucleotides, the CDR3 is TGTGCCAGCAGCCTCCTCGCTTCAACTAATGAAAAACTGTTTTTT. Translated: CASSLLASTNEKLFF. The chain uses TRBV11-2 and TRBJ1-4; D is ambiguous. This CDR3 is 15 amino acids long. V lost 5 bases to trimming and J lost 0 bases, with 10 bases between them. Germline V gives CDR1 SGHAT, CDR2 FQNNGV.

This clone was observed a single time. The chain has TRBV7-6 and TRBJ2-1, with TRBD2 identical over 8 bases. The CDR3 contains 17 residues. Trimming cost V 5 bases and J 5 bases; bases outside gene matches: 14. Germline V CDR1 and CDR2: SGHVS, FNYEAQ. CDR3 loop: CASSIPARLAHNNEQFF. CDR3 DNA: TGTGCCAGCAGCATCCCCGCAAGACTAGCGCATAACAATGAGCAGTTCTTC.

This rearrangement joins TRBV28 to TRBJ1-4; no reliable D call. The CDR3 spans 15 residues. V lost 3 bases, J lost 8 bases, and 16 bases lay in between. Germline V CDR1 and CDR2: MDHEN, SYDVKM. The CDR3 bases are TGTGCCAGCAGTTTGGAGGAACAGTCTCTCGAAAAACTGTTTTTT. It specifies CASSLEEQSLEKLFF.

This clone was found once. The chain links TRBV28 to TRBJ2-7, with D perhaps being TRBD1 or TRBD2 (5 bases each). V was shortened by 4 bases and J by 2 bases, with 15 bases between the two germline ends. The CDR3 is 15 residues long. Germline V gives CDR1 MDHEN, CDR2 SYDVKM. The DNA of the CDR3 is TGTGCCAGCAGTTCCCCCGGGACGATTCCCTACGAGCAGTACTTC. This gives the protein CASSSPGTIPYEQYF.

The chain is built from TRBV23-1 and TRBJ1-2; 8 bases fit TRBD1. TRBV23-1 is given ORF status, its function remaining uncertain. V lost 0 bases and J lost 0; bases outside the gene matches: 9. The CDR3 spans 18 residues. CDR3 loop: CASSQSRRDRRSNYGYTF. The CDR3 nucleotides are TGCGCCAGCAGTCAATCGCGGCGGGACAGGCGTTCTAACTATGGCTACACCTTC.

This chain links TRBV7-6 with TRBJ1-1, with 11 bases identical to TRBD1. The junction had 16 bases not matched to a gene; V was cut back by 5 bases and J by 5 bases. The CDR3 consists of 18 residues. Germline loops: CDR1 SGHVS, CDR2 FNYEAQ. In DNA form, the CDR3 reads TGTGCCAGCAGCGGGAGGACAGGGGGCGACGAGGTTTATACTGAAGCTTTCTTT. Translated: CASSGRTGGDEVYTEAFF.

The J gene is TRBJ2-6, the V gene TRBV11-2; either TRBD1 or TRBD2 may fit D (6 bases each). Deletions cut 2 bases from V and 6 bases from J, with 23 bases between. The CDR3 totals 19 residues. Germline CDR1 SGHAT, CDR2 FQNNGV. CDR3 nucleotide sequence: TGTGCCAGCAGCTTAAGGGGGGCCGTGAGGGATTCATCGGCCAACGTCCTGACTTTC. Translated: CASSLRGAVRDSSANVLTF.

The gene calls are TRBV21-1 and TRBJ2-3; the table assigns TRBD2, which was not confirmed against the DNA. TRBV21-1 is a pseudogene locus. The CDR3 is 16 amino acids. CDR3 in amino acids: CASSKGRLARTDTQYF. DNA for the CDR3: TGTGCCAGCAGCAAAGGTCGGTTAGCGAGAACAGATACGCAGTATTTT.

The rearrangement links TRBV20-1 to TRBJ2-7, with D maybe TRBD2 (6 bases). The CDR3 spans 11 residues. Germline CDR1 DFQATT, CDR2 SNEGSKA (reference sequence). The CDR3 nucleotides read TGCAGCCCCCGGGGGTGGGACGAGCAGTACTTC. Translation gives CSPRGWDEQYF.

The CDR3 protein is CASSGTGTGGYNEQFF. The CDR3 DNA reads TGTGCCAGCAGTGGGACGGGGACAGGGGGGTACAATGAGCAGTTCTTC. The chain uses TRBV25-1 and TRBJ2-1, with TRBD1 matching 11 bases. V was clipped by 4 bases and J by 4 bases; unmatched bases: 6. CDR3 length: 16 residues. Germline-derived CDR1 and CDR2 are MGHDK and SYGVNS.

The chain uses TRBV2 and TRBJ1-3, with no clear D. With 6 bases removed from V and 4 bases from J, the gap between germline ends came to 4 bases. Germline loops: CDR1 SNHLY, CDR2 FYNNEI. There are 11 residues in the CDR3. The CDR3 DNA reads TGTGCCAGCAGGGAGGGAAACACCATATATTTT. It encodes CASREGNTIYF.

For the CDR3, the DNA is TGTGCCAGCAGGGGGGAATGGGGCACAGATACGCAGTATTTT. It is translated as CASRGEWGTDTQYF. This chain links TRBV6-1 with TRBJ2-3; perhaps D is TRBD1 or TRBD2 (5 bases each). The CDR3 extends over 14 amino acids. V gave up 6 bases and J gave up 1 base, with 11 bases separating them. Per the germline V gene, CDR1 is MNHNS and CDR2 is SASEGT.

The V call is TRBV27, the J call TRBJ2-7, with D uncertain. This CDR3 comprises 14 residues. Germline V gene sequence: CDR1 MNHEY, CDR2 SMNVEV (reference sequence). V was trimmed by 4 bases and J by 1 base, leaving 11 bases between them. The CDR3 protein is CASSSSFSSYEQYF. CDR3 DNA sequence: TGTGCCAGCAGTTCTTCTTTCAGTTCCTACGAGCAGTACTTC.

The V call is TRBV27, the J call TRBJ2-7; 12 bases map to TRBD2. CDR3 size: 19 residues. J was trimmed by 3 bases and V by 5 bases; bases with no gene match: 17. Germline CDR1 MNHEY, CDR2 SMNVEV (reference sequence). CDR3 in amino acids: CASSPGQGKTSGGNYEQYF. The CDR3 DNA reads as TGTGCCAGCAGTCCCGGACAGGGAAAGACTAGCGGGGGTAACTACGAGCAGTACTTC.

This chain uses TRBV5-4 with TRBJ2-7, with 9 nucleotides matching TRBD2. Trimming took 3 bases from V and 2 from J; bases not matched to a gene: 9. CDR1 is SGHNT, CDR2 YYREEE, per germline (reference sequence). The CDR3 covers 16 residues. CDR3 DNA sequence: TGTGCCAGCAGCTCCAGTAGCGGGAGACTTACCTACGAGCAGTACTTC. It is translated as CASSSSSGRLTYEQYF. Full variable domain (outside the CDR3, taken from reference TRBV5-4 and TRBJ2-7): ETGVTQSPTHLIKTRGQQVTLRCSSQSGHNTVSWYQQALGQGPQFIFQYYREEENGRGNFPPRFSGLQFPNYSSELNVNALELDDSALYLCASSSSSGRLTYEQYFGPGTRLTVT.

This chain links TRBV27 with TRBJ2-7; D might be TRBD2 (5 bases). The CDR3 contains 15 residues. Germline loops: CDR1 MNHEY, CDR2 SMNVEV (reference sequence). With 2 bases removed from V and 0 bases from J, the gap between germline ends came to 11 bases. CDR3 DNA sequence: TGTGCCAGCAGTTTAAAAGGGAGTTCCTCCTACGAGCAGTACTTC. Its translation is CASSLKGSSSYEQYF.

The rearrangement uses TRBV7-2 and TRBJ2-2; 13 nucleotides match TRBD2. CDR3 size: 17 residues. V lost 5 bases to trimming and J lost 4 bases; unmatched junction nucleotides: 7. Germline V gives CDR1 SGHTA, CDR2 FQGNSA. CDR3 protein: CASSTRTSGSFTGELFF. Here the CDR3 DNA reads TGTGCCAGCAGCACACGGACTAGCGGGAGTTTCACCGGGGAGCTGTTTTTT.